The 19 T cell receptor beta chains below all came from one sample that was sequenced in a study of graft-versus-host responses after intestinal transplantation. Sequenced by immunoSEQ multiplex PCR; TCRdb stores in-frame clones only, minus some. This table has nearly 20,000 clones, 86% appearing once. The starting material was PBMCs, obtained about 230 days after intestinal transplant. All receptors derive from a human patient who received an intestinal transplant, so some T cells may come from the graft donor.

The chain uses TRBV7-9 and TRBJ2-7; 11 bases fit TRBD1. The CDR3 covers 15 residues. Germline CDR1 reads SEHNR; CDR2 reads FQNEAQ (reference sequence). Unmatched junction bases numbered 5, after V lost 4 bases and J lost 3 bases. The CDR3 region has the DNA TGTGCCAGCAGCTGGCACGGGACAGGGGGCTACGAGCAGTACTTC. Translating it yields CASSWHGTGGYEQYF.

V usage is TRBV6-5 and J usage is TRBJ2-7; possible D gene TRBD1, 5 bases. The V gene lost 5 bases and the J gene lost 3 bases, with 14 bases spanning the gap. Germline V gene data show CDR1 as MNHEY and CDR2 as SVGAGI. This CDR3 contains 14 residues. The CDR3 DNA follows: TGTGCCAGCAGTGTCGAGACAGAATTCTACGAGCAGTACTTC. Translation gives CASSVETEFYEQYF.

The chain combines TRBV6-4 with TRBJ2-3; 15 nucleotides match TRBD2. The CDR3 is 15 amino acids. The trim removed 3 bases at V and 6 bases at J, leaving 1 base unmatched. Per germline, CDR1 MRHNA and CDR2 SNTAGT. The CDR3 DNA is TGTGCCAGCAGTGAAGGGACTAGCGGGGGGGATACGCAGTATTTT. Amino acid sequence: CASSEGTSGGDTQYF.

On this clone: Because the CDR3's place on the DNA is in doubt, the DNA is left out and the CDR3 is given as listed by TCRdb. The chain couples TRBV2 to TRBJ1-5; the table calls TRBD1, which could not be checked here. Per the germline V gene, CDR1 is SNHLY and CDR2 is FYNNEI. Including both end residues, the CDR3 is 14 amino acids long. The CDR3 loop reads CASDVGPDKQPQHF.

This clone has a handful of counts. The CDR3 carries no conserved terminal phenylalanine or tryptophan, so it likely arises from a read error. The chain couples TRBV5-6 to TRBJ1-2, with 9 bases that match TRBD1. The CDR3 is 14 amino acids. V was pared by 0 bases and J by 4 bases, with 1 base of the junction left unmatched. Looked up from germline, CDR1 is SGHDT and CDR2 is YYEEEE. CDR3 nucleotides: TGTGCCAGCAGCTTGGACAGGGGGCCCTATGGCTACACCCTC. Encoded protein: CASSLDRGPYGYTL.

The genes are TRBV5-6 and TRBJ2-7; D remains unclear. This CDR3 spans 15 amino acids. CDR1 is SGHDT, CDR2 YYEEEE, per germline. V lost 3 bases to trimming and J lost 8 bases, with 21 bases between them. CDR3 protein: CASSSTPEVESKQYF. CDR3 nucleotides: TGTGCCAGCAGCTCGACCCCCGAGGTGGAGTCCAAGCAGTACTTC.

This CDR3 is CASSYSNQGAEQFF. Written as DNA, the CDR3 is TGTGCCAGCAGTTACTCGAATCAGGGGGCTGAGCAGTTCTTC. The genes are TRBV6-6 and TRBJ2-1; 8 bases map to TRBD1. Germline V gives CDR1 MNHNY, CDR2 SVGAGI (reference sequence). V was pared by 0 bases and J by 9 bases, with 4 bases of the junction left unmatched. The CDR3 runs 14 residues.

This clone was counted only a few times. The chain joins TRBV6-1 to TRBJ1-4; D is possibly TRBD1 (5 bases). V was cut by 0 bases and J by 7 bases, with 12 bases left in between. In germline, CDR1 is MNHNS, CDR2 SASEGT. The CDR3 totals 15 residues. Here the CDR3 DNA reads TGTGCCAGCAGTGAAGCGCAGGGTTTTTTTGAAAAACTGTTTTTT. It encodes CASSEAQGFFEKLFF.

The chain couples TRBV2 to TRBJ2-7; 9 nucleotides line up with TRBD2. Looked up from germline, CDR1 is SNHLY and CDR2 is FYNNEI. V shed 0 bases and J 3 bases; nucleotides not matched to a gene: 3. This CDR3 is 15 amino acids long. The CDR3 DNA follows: TGTGCCAGCAGTGAAGCGCGGGGGGGCCTCTACGAGCAGTACTTC. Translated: CASSEARGGLYEQYF.

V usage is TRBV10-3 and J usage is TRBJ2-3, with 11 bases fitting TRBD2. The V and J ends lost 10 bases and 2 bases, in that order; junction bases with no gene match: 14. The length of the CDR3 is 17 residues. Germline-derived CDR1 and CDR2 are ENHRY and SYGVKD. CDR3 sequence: CATASPLAGAPTDTQYF. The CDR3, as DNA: TGTGCCACCGCGTCTCCACTAGCGGGGGCCCCCACAGATACGCAGTATTTT.

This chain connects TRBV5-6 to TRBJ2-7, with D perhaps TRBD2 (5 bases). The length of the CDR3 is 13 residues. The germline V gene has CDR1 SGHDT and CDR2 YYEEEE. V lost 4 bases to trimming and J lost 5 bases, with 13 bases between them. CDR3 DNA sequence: TGTGCCAGCAGCCTTGGACTGGTCGACGAGCAGTACTTC. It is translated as CASSLGLVDEQYF.

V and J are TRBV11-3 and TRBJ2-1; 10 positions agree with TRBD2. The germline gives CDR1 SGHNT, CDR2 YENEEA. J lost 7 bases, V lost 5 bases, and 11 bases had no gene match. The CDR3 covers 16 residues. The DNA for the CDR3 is TGTGCCAGCAGCCCCAGGGGGCCTAGCGGGGGAAATGAGCAGTTCTTC. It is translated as CASSPRGPSGGNEQFF. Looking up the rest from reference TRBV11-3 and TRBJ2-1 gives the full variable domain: EAGVVQSPRYKIIEKKQPVAFWCNPISGHNTLYWYLQNLGQGPELLIRYENEEAVDDSQLPKDRFSAERLKGVDSTLKIQPAELGDSAVYLCASSPRGPSGGNEQFFGPGTRLTVL.

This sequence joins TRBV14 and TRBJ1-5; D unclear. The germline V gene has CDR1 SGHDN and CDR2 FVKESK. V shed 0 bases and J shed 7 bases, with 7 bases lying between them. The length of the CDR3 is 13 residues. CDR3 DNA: TGTGCCAGCAGCCAAGATATTTGGCAGCCCCAGCATTTT. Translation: CASSQDIWQPQHF.

The CDR3 DNA reads TGTGCCGGACCAAGGCGGGACAGGGGACATGGCTACACCTTC. Its protein product is CAGPRRDRGHGYTF. This rearrangement joins TRBV6-5 to TRBJ1-2; 10 bases match TRBD1. The germline V gene has CDR1 MNHEY and CDR2 SVGAGI. The CDR3 length is 14 residues. Losses at the gene ends were 11 bases for V and 6 bases for J; bases not matched to a gene: 12.

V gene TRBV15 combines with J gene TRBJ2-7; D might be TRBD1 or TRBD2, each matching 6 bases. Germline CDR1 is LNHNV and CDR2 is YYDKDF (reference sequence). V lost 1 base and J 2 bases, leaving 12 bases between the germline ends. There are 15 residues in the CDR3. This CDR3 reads CATSRGRGLAYEQYF. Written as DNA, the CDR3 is TGTGCCACCAGCAGAGGGAGGGGGTTAGCCTACGAGCAGTACTTC.

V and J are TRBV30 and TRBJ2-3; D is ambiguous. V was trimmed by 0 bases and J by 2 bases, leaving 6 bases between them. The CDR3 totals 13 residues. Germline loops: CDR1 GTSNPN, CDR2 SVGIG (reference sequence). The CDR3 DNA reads TGTGCCTGGAGTGTACGAGACACAGATACGCAGTATTTT. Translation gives CAWSVRDTDTQYF. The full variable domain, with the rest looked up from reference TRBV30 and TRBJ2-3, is SQTIHQWPATLVQPVGSPLSLECTVEGTSNPNLYWYRQAAGRGLQLLFYSVGIGQISSEVPQNLSASRPQDRQFILSSKKLLLSDSGFYLCAWSVRDTDTQYFGPGTRLTVL.

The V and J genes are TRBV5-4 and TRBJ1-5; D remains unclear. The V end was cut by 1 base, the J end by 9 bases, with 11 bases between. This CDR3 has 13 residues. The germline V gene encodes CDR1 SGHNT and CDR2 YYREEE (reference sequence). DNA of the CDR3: TGTGCCAGCAGCTTGCACGGGGAGGGGCCCCAGCATTTT. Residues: CASSLHGEGPQHF.

The CDR3 DNA reads TGTGCCAGCAGTGATAGGCCCGGAGACATTAGCAATCAGCCCCAGCATTTT. Protein product: CASSDRPGDISNQPQHF. V usage is TRBV6-1 and J usage is TRBJ1-5; no firm D call. The CDR3 contains 17 residues. Germline CDR1 and CDR2: MNHNS and SASEGT. V gave up 3 bases and J gave up 0 bases, with 15 bases separating them.

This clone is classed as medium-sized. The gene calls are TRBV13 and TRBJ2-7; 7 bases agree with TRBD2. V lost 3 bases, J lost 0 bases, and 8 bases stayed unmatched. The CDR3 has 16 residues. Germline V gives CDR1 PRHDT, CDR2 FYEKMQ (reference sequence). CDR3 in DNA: TGTGCCAGCAGCTTCAAATTAGCGGGCAGCTCCTACGAGCAGTACTTC. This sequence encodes CASSFKLAGSSYEQYF.